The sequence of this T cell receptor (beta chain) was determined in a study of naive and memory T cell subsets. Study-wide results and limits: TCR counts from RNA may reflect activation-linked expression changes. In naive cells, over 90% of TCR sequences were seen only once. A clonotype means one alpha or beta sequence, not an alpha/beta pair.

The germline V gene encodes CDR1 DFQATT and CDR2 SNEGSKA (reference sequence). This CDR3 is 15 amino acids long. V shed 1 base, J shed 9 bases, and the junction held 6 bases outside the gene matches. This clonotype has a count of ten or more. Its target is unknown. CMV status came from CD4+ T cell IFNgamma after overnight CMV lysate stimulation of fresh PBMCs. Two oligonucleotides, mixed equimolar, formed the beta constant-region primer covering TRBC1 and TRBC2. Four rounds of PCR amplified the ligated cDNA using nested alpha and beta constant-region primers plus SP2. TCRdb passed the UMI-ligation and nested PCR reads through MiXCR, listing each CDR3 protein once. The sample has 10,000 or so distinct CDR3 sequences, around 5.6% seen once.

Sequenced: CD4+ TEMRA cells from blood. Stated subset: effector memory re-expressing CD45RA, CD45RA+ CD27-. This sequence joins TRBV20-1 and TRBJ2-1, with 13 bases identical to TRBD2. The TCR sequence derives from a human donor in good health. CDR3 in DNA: TGCAGTGCTAGAGCCGGGACTAGCGGGGTAGGTGAGCAGTTCTTC. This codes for CSARAGTSGVGEQFF.